This entry is about one T cell receptor (beta chain). The antigen is unknown. The ends were cut back, 2 bases at V and 6 bases at J, with 10 bases in the middle. From germline, CDR1 is SGHTA and CDR2 FQGNSA. The CDR3 totals 13 residues. The data derive from a study of cytomegalovirus exposure and HLA in healthy donors. Overall study: Of around 400 genotyped donors, roughly 81% grouped in the Caucasian-associated ancestry cluster. Study-wide results and caveats: Sequencing likely caused a cluster of highly shared sequence variants.

In the PCR, 60 Vbeta and 13 Jbeta primers were used. The assay was immunoSEQ multiplex PCR, and TCRdb's table has in-frame clones only and misses some. The sample lists about 130,000 clones, about 86% occurring once. This chain links TRBV7-2 with TRBJ1-2; D gene uncertain. Sequencing used PBMCs. The sequence derives from a young man in good health and CMV-seronegative. CDR3 DNA: TGTGCCAGCAGCTTAACCGCTAGACATGGCTACACCTTC. Its protein product is CASSLTARHGYTF.